The clone carrying this T cell receptor (beta chain) was counted once. V dropped 5 bases and J dropped 1 base, with 9 bases sitting between them. Germline CDR1 reads MNHEY; CDR2 reads SVGEGT. The CDR3 runs to 13 residues. How the authors handled the data: Reference gene primers were amplified, and this amplification served to estimate nucleated cell counts. The data were produced by immunoSEQ multiplex PCR, yet TCRdb's version contains in-frame clones alone and is incomplete. For V, J and clone size, that table is used; D and trimming come from the DNA. This sample yields about 50,000 clones, of which around 80% are seen a single time; 16% belongs to the top ten. This sample was included in a study of blood T cell repertoires in COVID-19.

The TCR was taken from a man aged 40-49 years with acute or convalescent COVID-19. The sample was peripheral blood. The chain joins TRBV6-2 or TRBV6-3 to TRBJ2-7, with a weak D call TRBD1 (6 bases). The CDR3 sequence is CASSKDRSYEQYV. CDR3 coding DNA: TGTGCCAGCAGTAAGGACAGATCCTACGAGCAGTACGTC.